This T cell receptor (beta chain) was identified in a study of PD-1 blockade in classical Hodgkin lymphoma. Study observations and caveats: Healthy donors reportedly exceeded newly diagnosed patients in baseline TCR diversity.

Time point meaning: newly diagnosed, previously untreated cHL patient sample. Magnetic negative selection of thawed PBMCs was the method by which CD4+ T cells were purified. With respect to this clone: No antigen is known for it.

The V and J ends lost 3 bases and 2 bases respectively, with 23 bases between them. CDR1 and CDR2 from the germline V gene are MDHEN and SYDVKM. This CDR3 has 19 amino acids. Sequencing was performed with immunoSEQ multiplex PCR; in TCRdb, only in-frame clones are kept and a portion is missing. The table lists 18,000 or so clones, approximately 82% of them singletons. This sequence joins TRBV28 and TRBJ2-1; D gene ambiguous. Material for sequencing was CD4+ T cells from blood. The sequence was collected from a human donor with classical Hodgkin lymphoma. The CDR3 nucleotides read TGTGCCAGCAGTTTTTACCGGGTGCGGTCAGACCGTGCCTACAATGAGCAGTTCTTC. Its protein is CASSFYRVRSDRAYNEQFF.